This TCR beta chain originates from a study of blood T cell repertoires in COVID-19. Overall study: Samples representing acute and convalescent COVID-19 were sourced from the United States, Italy and Spain. Sources were T cells, B-cell-depleted T cells, or PBMCs; the material itself was cDNA or gDNA.

V was trimmed by 0 bases and J by 10 bases, leaving 14 bases between them. The CDR3 is 14 amino acids. Germline CDR1 and CDR2: MNHNS and SASEGT. Source study methods: For nucleated cells, counts were estimated from reference gene primer amplification. TCRdb keeps only in-frame clones here, not all; method: immunoSEQ multiplex PCR. That table gives V, J and clone size, and the DNA gave D and trimming. The data hold around 210,000 clones, with roughly nine tenths observed a single time. This clonotype originated in a woman in her seventies with acute or convalescent COVID-19. The sample consisted of peripheral blood. The chain carries TRBV6-1 and TRBJ2-3, with D tentatively TRBD2 (6 bases). The CDR3 DNA is TGTGCCAGCAGTGAAGCGCTACGGGGCGGGGCGCAGTATTTT. It encodes CASSEALRGGAQYF.